The clone carrying this T cell receptor (beta chain) has a handful of counts. What it binds is unknown. This record belongs to a study of post-analysis software for immune sequencing data. Overall study results and limits: When compared against controls, multiple sclerosis patients showed significantly lower normalized Chao1 diversity. Five or six TRBV segments were more frequent in patients than controls; TRBV5-6, TRBV5-1 and TRBV20-1 belonged to this group.

TCR beta cDNA libraries had unique molecular identifiers. TCRdb passed the PCR reads through MiXCR, listing each CDR3 protein once. The repertoire holds hundreds of thousands of distinct CDR3 sequences, with 59% as singletons. This CDR3 has 13 amino acids. The V end lost 4 bases, the J end lost 10 bases, and 13 bases lay between the germline ends. The germline gives CDR1 KGHDR, CDR2 SFDVKD. V and J are TRBV24-1 and TRBJ2-1; D is unresolved. The sequencing input was blood. This receptor was identified in a girl aged 2 to 9 with multiple sclerosis. Here the CDR3 reads CATSEFTWSEQFF. CDR3 DNA sequence: TGTGCCACCAGTGAATTTACTTGGAGCGAGCAGTTCTTC.